These T cell receptor beta chains were read from a single sample in a study of T cells in Graves' hyperthyroidism and ophthalmopathy. TCRdb re-derived calls from the multiplex PCR reads in MiXCR, one entry per CDR3 protein. The profile covers around 700,000 distinct CDR3 sequences, with 18% appearing a single time and 16% taken by the ten largest. Sequencing was done on a sample of blood. Receptor source: a woman aged 45-59 years with Graves' hyperthyroidism that later progressed to Graves' ophthalmopathy. The CDR3 runs from the conserved cysteine through the conserved F or W. A D gene is named only where the DNA matches it firmly. Not all rows give a size; the values are once, few, many and, for expanded clones, a class.

d_gene | abundance | j_gene | v_gene | CDR3nt | CDR3aa
- | many | TRBJ1-4 | TRBV5-1 | TGCGCCAGCAGCACGGGGGAGGGCCATGAAAAACTGTTTTTT | CASSTGEGHEKLFF
- | - | TRBJ1-2 | TRBV6-1 | TGTGCCAGCAGTCAGCGGGTCTATGGCTACACCTTC | CASSQRVYGYTF
- | - | TRBJ2-3 | TRBV20-1 | TGCAGTGCCCGGGACTCTAGGCCCACAGATACGCAGTATTTT | CSARDSRPTDTQYF
TRBD2 | many | TRBJ2-2 | TRBV11-2 | TGTGCCAGCATAATAGCGGGGAGGTACACCGGGGAGCTGTTTTTT | CASIIAGRYTGELFF
- | many | TRBJ2-5 | TRBV12-3/TRBV12-4 | TGTGCCAGCAGTTTAGGGCAGACCTACCAAGAGACCCAGTACTTC | CASSLGQTYQETQYF
- | - | TRBJ2-4 | TRBV5-6 | TGTGCCAGCAGCTTGCCCCACGAAGCCAAAAACATTCAGTACTTC | CASSLPHEAKNIQYF
- | many | TRBJ1-3 | TRBV13 | TGTGCCAGCAGCTTAATTGGTCATTCTGGAAACACCATATATTTT | CASSLIGHSGNTIYF
- | few | TRBJ1-1 | TRBV7-9 | TGTGCCAGCAGCCGGGAGTTTGAAGCTTTCTTT | CASSREFEAFF
- | - | TRBJ2-7 | TRBV20-1 | TGCAGTGGGTTCAGCCGGATATCCTACGAGCAGTACTTC | CSGFSRISYEQYF
- | - | TRBJ2-7 | TRBV20-1 | TGCAGTGCTAGCTCGCGGAAGACCACCTACGAGCAGTACTTC | CSASSRKTTYEQYF
TRBD2 | many | TRBJ2-3 | TRBV11-2 | TGTGCCAGCAGCTTAGCCCTAGCGGGGGGTTCCTTTAGCACAGATACGCAGTATTTT | CASSLALAGGSFSTDTQYF
TRBD1 | - | TRBJ1-4 | TRBV2 | TGTGCCAGCAGACTTACAGGGGTTCGGGAAAAACTGTTTTTT | CASRLTGVREKLFF
TRBD1 | few | TRBJ1-4 | TRBV4-1 | TGCGCCAGCAGCCAAGATCTCGTCACAGGGGGCGAAAAACTGTTTTTT | CASSQDLVTGGEKLFF
- | few | TRBJ2-2 | TRBV5-4 | TGTGCCAGCAGTCCAGCTGTCGGGGACACCGGGGAGCTGTTTTTT | CASSPAVGDTGELFF
- | many | TRBJ1-5 | TRBV6-1 | TGTGCCAGCAGTGACCTAGGGGCGCTGAATCAGCCCCAGCATTTT | CASSDLGALNQPQHF
TRBD1 | - | TRBJ2-7 | TRBV5-1 | TGCGCCAGCAGCTTGAGGGCAGGGGGCGCCGAGCAGTACTTC | CASSLRAGGAEQYF
- | many | TRBJ2-5 | TRBV3-1 | TGTGCCAGCAGCCAAGATTCGGTGGATATGGGCCAAGAGACCCAGTACTTC | CASSQDSVDMGQETQYF
- | few | TRBJ1-4 | TRBV3-1 | TGTGCCAGCAGCCAAGCCCTAGGGCTTGAAAAACTGTTTTTT | CASSQALGLEKLFF
TRBD1 | - | TRBJ1-4 | TRBV9 | TGTGCCAGCAGCGTCGGACAGGGGTCATTTCCGGGGAATGAAAAACTGTTTTTT | CASSVGQGSFPGNEKLFF
TRBD2 | few | TRBJ2-7 | TRBV6-1 | TGTGCCAGCGGCCGCAAAGCGGGGGCCTCCTACGAGCAGTACTTC | CASGRKAGASYEQYF
- | - | TRBJ1-2 | TRBV6-1 | TGTGCCAGCACCAAAGACAGTAACTATGGCTACACCTTC | CASTKDSNYGYTF
- | - | TRBJ2-1 | TRBV5-8 | TGTGCCAGCAGCTTTACCTCGGATGAGCAGTTCTTC | CASSFTSDEQFF
- | - | TRBJ1-5 | TRBV19 | TGTGCCAGTAGTATAGACGATTATAGCAATCAGCCCCAGCATTTT | CASSIDDYSNQPQHF
- | - | TRBJ1-4 | TRBV12-3/TRBV12-4 | TGTGCCAGCAGTTTAGGCCGGACAGTCTCTAATGAAAAACTGTTTTTT | CASSLGRTVSNEKLFF
TRBD1 | - | TRBJ2-7 | TRBV5-1 | TGCGCCAGCAGCTTGGTTGGGACAGGGGTGTACGAGCAGTACTTC | CASSLVGTGVYEQYF
- | - | TRBJ2-2 | TRBV5-4 | TGTGCCAGCAGCTTGGATGGGGGGCCTGGGGAGCTGTTTTTT | CASSLDGGPGELFF
- | - | TRBJ1-6 | TRBV9 | TGTGCCAGCAGCGAAACGGGACGGTATAATTCACCCCTCCACTTT | CASSETGRYNSPLHF
- | - | TRBJ1-5 | TRBV7-2 | TGTGCCAGCAGCTTAAGACCGGGGGGGAGCAATCAGCCCCAGCATTTT | CASSLRPGGSNQPQHF
- | many | TRBJ2-2 | TRBV20-1 | TGCAGTGCTAGAGATCATTTACGGACCGGGGAGCTGTTTTTT | CSARDHLRTGELFF
- | few | TRBJ1-2 | TRBV9 | TGTGCCAGCAGCCCCCAGACATTTCACTATGGCTACACCTTC | CASSPQTFHYGYTF
- | few | TRBJ1-3 | TRBV6-1 | TGTGCCAGCAGAAAATTTGGTGGAAACACCATATATTTT | CASRKFGGNTIYF
TRBD1 | - | TRBJ1-5 | TRBV7-9 | TGTGCCAGCAGCTTAGAGACAGGGGAGTTCGATCAGCCCCAGCATTTT | CASSLETGEFDQPQHF
- | few | TRBJ1-2 | TRBV6-5 | TGTGCCAGCAGTTACTCGGGAATGTCGGGCTACACCTTC | CASSYSGMSGYTF
TRBD1 | many | TRBJ1-1 | TRBV7-8 | TGTGCCAGCAGCTTACTAAGAGGGGACAGGGCAGCTTTCTTT | CASSLLRGDRAAFF
- | few | TRBJ1-2 | TRBV12-3/TRBV12-4 | TGTGCCAGCAGAAGGGCAATTTCTAACTATGGCTACACCTTC | CASRRAISNYGYTF
- | many | TRBJ1-1 | TRBV3-1 | TGTGCCAGCAGCCCGGACAGTATGAACACTGAAGCTTTCTTT | CASSPDSMNTEAFF
- | many | TRBJ2-5 | TRBV7-3 | TGTGCCAGCAGCTTAAGCCTAGATGAGACCCAGTACTTC | CASSLSLDETQYF
TRBD1 | few | TRBJ1-4 | TRBV12-5 | TGTGCTAGTGGGAGAGACGGGACAGAGAATAATGAAAAACTGTTTTTT | CASGRDGTENNEKLFF
- | - | TRBJ1-1 | TRBV28 | TGTGCCAGCAGTTTACTCACCTTCAGGAGGGCTGAAGCTTTCTTT | CASSLLTFRRAEAFF
TRBD1 | - | TRBJ1-6 | TRBV9 | TGTGCCAGCAGCGTCGAAACGGGACAGGGTGCAGATTCACCCCTCCACTTT | CASSVETGQGADSPLHF
- | many | TRBJ2-5 | TRBV7-6 | TGTGCCAGCAGCAACGATCGGGGGAGGGAGACCCAGTACTTC | CASSNDRGRETQYF